Listed below are T cell receptor beta chains from one sample, sequenced in a study of blood T cells in healthy people across ages. Using its own MiXCR run on the 5' RACE reads, TCRdb lists one record per CDR3 protein. The sample consists of 1.5 million to 2 million distinct CDR3 sequences, around 42% of them appearing once. The sample consisted of blood. The origin of the receptors is a human donor in good health. Both conserved end residues are trimmed from each CDR3. Each record gives: V gene, J gene, CDR3 protein.

TRBV7-2	TRBJ2-5	ASSLVLDGETQY
TRBV12-3/TRBV12-4	TRBJ2-4	ASSWTLYVQY
TRBV4-2	TRBJ2-1	ASRLSGGVDNEQF
TRBV20-1	TRBJ1-2	SGGRDLNGYT
TRBV6-5	TRBJ2-5	ASSYGGNLGETQY
TRBV28	TRBJ1-1	ASSPGNTEAF
TRBV5-1	TRBJ1-2	ASSLMDSYGYT
TRBV5-6	TRBJ2-1	ASSLEPTYNEQF
TRBV7-9	TRBJ2-3	ASSLFGQPSTDTQY
TRBV9	TRBJ2-1	ASSFRADSNEQF
TRBV12-3/TRBV12-4	TRBJ1-2	ASSFQGAYGYT
TRBV3-1	TRBJ2-7	ASSQDLRIDTYEQY
TRBV5-1	TRBJ2-7	ASSITSGTSYEQY
TRBV7-2	TRBJ2-7	ASSPEPGGERGRKQY
TRBV5-1	TRBJ1-1	ASSTFTGEGEAF
TRBV12-3/TRBV12-4	NA	ASSLAPLAEQY
TRBV12-5	TRBJ1-1	ASGLQGGNTEAF
TRBV2	TRBJ1-2	ASGDTTNYGYT
TRBV6-2/TRBV6-3	TRBJ1-2	ASSPMANYGYT
TRBV12-3/TRBV12-4	TRBJ2-2	ATAGTGELF
TRBV13	TRBJ2-1	ATQSRISSPNEQF
TRBV20-1	TRBJ1-1	SATNEQGPVAF
TRBV7-2	TRBJ2-5	ASSLVESTGGFGQETQY
TRBV7-3	TRBJ2-1	ASSFSTGEQF
TRBV10-3	TRBJ2-7	AIRSTGTGNYEQY
TRBV7-9	TRBJ2-7	SSSSPRSPYEQY
TRBV10-3	TRBJ2-3	AISLGAGESTDTQY
TRBV20-1	TRBJ2-1	SANSPGTVSYNEQF
TRBV12-3/TRBV12-4	TRBJ1-1	ASSPRLGGDTEAF
TRBV19	TRBJ2-5	ASSSGQEPQETQY
TRBV5-4	TRBJ1-1	ASSLDPRGGRAF
TRBV6-2/TRBV6-3	TRBJ2-5	ASREDRIWFVQY
TRBV20-1	TRBJ1-5	SAREGDGPQH
TRBV7-3	TRBJ1-2	ASSFTPRDNYGYT
TRBV4-1	TRBJ2-7	ASSQVEAGGYEQY
TRBV11-1	TRBJ2-1	ASSLTDRAEQF
TRBV27	TRBJ1-4	ASSSFRGGSNEKLF
TRBV12-5	TRBJ1-2	ASGTIDGLYGYT
TRBV20-1	TRBJ2-1	SARLAGRFRNEQF
TRBV20-1	TRBJ2-1	SAREWEASGHNEQF
TRBV28	TRBJ2-7	ASTPRDGATYEQY